The source of this T cell receptor (beta chain) is a study of T cell repertoires in cytomegalovirus infection. Across the study: A matching HLA type, together with CMV infection, was signaled by public TCR beta signatures. Whole-study findings and limits: Clonotypes of TCR beta that were HLA-C-restricted and CMV-specific dominated the ex vivo response. Summed public TCR beta family frequency identified CMV carriers bearing the relevant HLA.

From germline, CDR1 is SGHVS and CDR2 FNYEAQ. The CDR3 has 13 residues. V lost 7 bases, J lost 6 bases, and 12 bases lay in between. Remarks on this clonotype: Antigen: not known.

TCRdb independently ran MiXCR on the reads; one entry per CDR3 protein. The sample has under 95,000 distinct CDR3 sequences, 45% to 55% seen once. The TCR was taken from a human donor in good health (CMV status not recorded). Some clones in this sample may be carry-over from other donors' samples. The sequenced sample was CD8+ T cells from cultured PBMCs, obtained from culture after CMV antigen stimulation. The chain has TRBV7-6 and TRBJ1-4, with D possibly matching TRBD1 (6 bases). DNA for the CDR3: TGTGCCAGCAAGGGGGGATTAGATGAAAAACTGTTTTTT. Its translation: CASKGGLDEKLFF.